Following are 20 T cell receptor beta chains from one sample sequenced in a study of T-cell memory formation after mild COVID-19. TCRdb analysed the 5' RACE reads with MiXCR anew, one entry per CDR3 protein. The sample lists 400,000 to 550,000 distinct CDR3 sequences; roughly 25% were seen once. The sample consisted of PBMCs or a T cell subset sorted from them (not recorded which). The receptors here all came from an adult woman who had mild COVID-19 (a few samples of this study predate the infection). Cell type and time point are not known.

The chain couples TRBV6-5 to TRBJ2-3; TRBD1 agrees at 12 bases. The CDR3 loop spans 17 amino acids. Germline CDR1 reads MNHEY; CDR2 reads SVGAGI. The junction had 13 bases not matched to a gene; V was cut back by 5 bases and J by 7 bases. CDR3: CASSTRGTGGTRNTQYF. CDR3 bases: TGTGCCAGCAGTACCCGAGGGACAGGGGGCACGAGGAATACGCAGTATTTT.

V gene TRBV18 combines with J gene TRBJ2-1; tentative D call: TRBD2 (6 bases). CDR3 length: 15 residues. The germline V and J ends were trimmed by 4 bases and 6 bases, with 16 bases remaining between them. Germline-derived CDR1 and CDR2 are KGHSH and LQKENI. The CDR3 here is CASSRRAQRINEQFF. The CDR3 nucleotides read TGTGCCAGCTCACGGAGGGCTCAGCGGATCAATGAGCAGTTCTTC.

This clonotype was seen more than once but under ten times. V is TRBV12-3 or TRBV12-4 and J is TRBJ2-7; D may be TRBD2 (6 bases). The CDR3 contains 14 residues. V lost 2 bases, J lost 4 bases, and 12 bases lay in between. The CDR3 is CASSLSGRTYEQYF. The CDR3 nucleotides are TGTGCCAGCAGTTTATCGGGGAGGACTTACGAGCAGTACTTC.

The chain joins TRBV5-1 to TRBJ2-5, with 8 nucleotides matching TRBD2. The CDR3 spans 15 residues. The ends lost 4 bases at V and 5 bases at J; junction bases unmatched: 10. Germline V gene sequence: CDR1 SGHRS, CDR2 YFSETQ. The CDR3: CASSRLLAGGETQYF. In DNA, the CDR3 is TGCGCCAGCAGCCGCCTCCTAGCGGGTGGCGAGACCCAGTACTTC.

This clonotype was recorded a few times. CDR3 in DNA: TGTGCCAGCAGTTTAGGGCCGAATTCCTATGGCTACACCTTC. The encoded protein is CASSLGPNSYGYTF. The genes are TRBV12-3 or TRBV12-4 and TRBJ1-2, with D uncertain. The CDR3 length is 14 residues. Between the trimmed V and J ends, which lost 1 base and 4 bases, there was a span of 10 bases.

V usage is TRBV28 and J usage is TRBJ2-2, with 9 bases aligning to TRBD1. The CDR3 runs 14 residues. Germline V lookup: CDR1 MDHEN, CDR2 SYDVKM. Unmatched junction bases numbered 5, after V lost 11 bases and J lost 1 base. The CDR3 spells CASTGQGNTGELFF. The CDR3 nucleotides read TGTGCCTCTACGGGACAGGGGAACACCGGGGAGCTGTTTTTT.

The CDR3 here is CSARRGRLSYEQYF. The CDR3 region has the DNA TGCAGTGCTAGAAGAGGGCGGCTCTCCTACGAGCAGTACTTC. J is TRBJ2-7 and V is TRBV20-1; D may be TRBD2 (5 bases). The CDR3 has 14 amino acids. CDR1 is DFQATT and CDR2 is SNEGSKA in the germline V gene (reference sequence). V gave up 2 bases and J gave up 0 bases, with 11 bases separating them.

The rearrangement uses TRBV7-6 and TRBJ2-3; 7 bases match TRBD2. The junction had 12 bases not matched to a gene; V was cut back by 4 bases and J by 2 bases. This CDR3 comprises 17 residues. CDR1 is SGHVS, CDR2 FNYEAQ, per germline. As DNA, the CDR3 is TGTGCCAGCAGCTATGGGAGGGGAGGGGCCATCACAGATACGCAGTATTTT. This encodes CASSYGRGGAITDTQYF.

This chain uses TRBV2 with TRBJ1-4; D is ambiguous. From germline, CDR1 is SNHLY and CDR2 FYNNEI. The CDR3 is made up of 14 amino acids. Trimming removed 1 base from V and 6 bases from J, with 9 bases in between. This CDR3 reads CASSEGAPYEKLFF. Here the CDR3 DNA reads TGTGCCAGCAGTGAAGGGGCTCCATATGAAAAACTGTTTTTT.

This chain uses TRBV18 with TRBJ2-7, with 7 bases that match TRBD1. Germline assignment: CDR1 KGHSH and CDR2 LQKENI. The CDR3 length is 14 residues. The trim removed 3 bases at V and 2 bases at J, leaving 4 bases unmatched. CDR3 in DNA: TGTGCCAGCTCACCCTGGACAGGACCCTACGAGCAGTACTTC. Amino acid sequence: CASSPWTGPYEQYF.

V is TRBV7-8 and J is TRBJ2-1; D may be TRBD2 (6 bases). The CDR3 extends over 14 amino acids. Trimming cost V 5 bases and J 9 bases, with 17 bases left between them. Germline values: CDR1 SGHVS, CDR2 FQNEAQ. The chain's CDR3 is CASSRRRERGEQFF. The CDR3 nucleotides read TGTGCCAGCAGCCGTCGGAGGGAGAGAGGTGAGCAGTTCTTC.

The V gene is TRBV27, the J gene TRBJ2-3; 11 bases line up with TRBD1. The CDR3 is 17 residues long. CDR1 and CDR2 (germline): MNHEY, SMNVEV (reference sequence). Trimming took 8 bases from V and 2 from J; bases not matched to a gene: 12. DNA of the CDR3: TGTGCCAGCCGACTCCTCCGGACAGGGGGCTTCACAGATACGCAGTATTTT. This sequence encodes CASRLLRTGGFTDTQYF.

This clonotype occurred once. The chain combines TRBV20-1 with TRBJ2-1, with 8 positions matching TRBD2. Germline V CDR1 and CDR2: DFQATT, SNEGSKA (reference sequence). V lost 6 bases and J lost 5; bases outside the gene matches: 9. This CDR3 has 14 amino acids. The CDR3 sequence: CSAWRLATNNEQFF. The CDR3 nucleotides are TGCAGTGCCTGGAGACTAGCGACCAACAATGAGCAGTTCTTC.

This clonotype showed up just a few times. This chain joins TRBV5-4 and TRBJ1-1; D unclear. CDR3 length: 16 residues. Germline V gives CDR1 SGHNT, CDR2 YYREEE (reference sequence). Trimming stripped 0 bases from V and 0 bases from J, with 12 bases between. The CDR3 loop is CASSLGQIVMNTEAFF. The CDR3 DNA follows: TGTGCCAGCAGCTTGGGGCAGATTGTGATGAACACTGAAGCTTTCTTT.

This sequence joins TRBV5-1 and TRBJ2-1; D may be TRBD2 (5 bases). Deletions cut 4 bases from V and 9 bases from J, with 14 bases between. This CDR3 comprises 13 residues. The V gene's germline CDR1 is SGHRS and CDR2 YFSETQ. DNA for the CDR3: TGCGCCAGCAGCCAAATAAGCGAGGGTGAGCAGTTCTTC. It encodes CASSQISEGEQFF. Based on the CDR3 plus reference TRBV5-1 and TRBJ2-1, the full variable domain is KAGVTQTPRYLIKTRGQQVTLSCSPISGHRSVSWYQQTPGQGLQFLFEYFSETQRNKGNFPGRFSGRQFSNSRSEMNVSTLELGDSALYLCASSQISEGEQFFGPGTRLTVL.

In this sample, this clonotype turned up many times. The CDR3 DNA reads as TGTGCCAGCAGCCCAGAATGGGGGGCAGATACGCAGTATTTT. It encodes CASSPEWGADTQYF. The chain employs TRBV7-3 and TRBJ2-3, with TRBD2 as a possible D gene (6 bases). The CDR3 has 14 residues. Trimming stripped 5 bases from V and 4 bases from J, with 13 bases between. Germline loops: CDR1 SGHTA, CDR2 FQGTGA.

V is TRBV2 and J is TRBJ1-2; 8 nucleotides align to TRBD1. This CDR3 spans 15 amino acids. The V gene's germline CDR1 is SNHLY and CDR2 FYNNEI. Trimming cost V 3 bases and J 2 bases; bases outside gene matches: 5. The CDR3 DNA reads as TGTGCCAGCAGTGAGGTGGACAGGGAAAACTATGGCTACACCTTC. Translation: CASSEVDRENYGYTF.

The V gene is TRBV4-3, the J gene TRBJ2-5; a weak D match, TRBD1 (5 bases). V gave up 2 bases and J gave up 7 bases, with 11 bases separating them. The CDR3 has 13 residues. Germline V gene lookup returns CDR1 LGHNA and CDR2 YSLEER. CDR3 region: CASSQPPTGTQYF. The CDR3 DNA follows: TGCGCCAGCAGCCAACCACCCACAGGGACCCAGTACTTC.

The gene calls are TRBV7-3 and TRBJ2-1, with D possibly matching TRBD2 (6 bases). The V end was cut by 1 base, the J end by 4 bases, with 11 bases between. This CDR3 is 15 amino acids long. From germline, CDR1 is SGHTA and CDR2 FQGTGA. Here the CDR3 reads CASSLSTGVYNEQFF. CDR3 bases: TGTGCCAGCAGCTTAAGTACGGGGGTTTACAATGAGCAGTTCTTC.

The genes are TRBV6-5 and TRBJ1-2, with D uncertain. Trimming took off 11 bases at V and 0 bases at J, with 10 bases between the two ends. The CDR3 runs to 12 residues. Germline CDR1 and CDR2: MNHEY and SVGAGI. The CDR3 here is CAAYGSNYGYTF. In DNA, the CDR3 is TGTGCCGCTTATGGATCTAACTATGGCTACACCTTC.